The 6 T cell receptor beta chains in this list originate from one sample, sequenced in a study of blood T cell repertoires in COVID-19. Profiling relied on immunoSEQ multiplex PCR, and the TCRdb table lists in-frame clones only, not all of them. The table has fewer than 250,000 clones, approximately 81% seen once; the top ten hold over 9.5%. Sequenced material: peripheral blood. The source of these receptors is a woman of 80 years or more with COVID-19, enrolled during active disease.

V is TRBV6-2 or TRBV6-3 and J is TRBJ2-5, with TRBD1 as a possible D gene (6 bases). The CDR3 has 16 residues. CDR1 is MNHEY and CDR2 is SVGEGT in the germline V gene. Trimming pared 5 bases from V and 1 base from J, leaving 17 bases between. CDR3: CASSPGQIGSQETQYF. The DNA of the CDR3 is TGTGCCAGCAGTCCCGGACAGATTGGATCCCAAGAGACCCAGTACTTC.

The chain couples TRBV15 to TRBJ2-5; 8 bases match TRBD2. V lost 3 bases to trimming and J lost 1 base; unmatched junction nucleotides: 7. The germline V gene encodes CDR1 LNHNV and CDR2 YYDKDF (reference sequence). This CDR3 has 16 residues. CDR3 protein: CATSSGLAGLQETQYF. CDR3 sequence (DNA): TGTGCCACCAGCAGTGGGCTAGCGGGCCTCCAAGAGACCCAGTACTTC.

CDR3 sequence: CARGTGPVAKNIQYF. The CDR3 bases are TGTGCCAGAGGCACAGGGCCTGTGGCCAAAAACATTCAGTACTTC. The chain has TRBV6-4 and TRBJ2-4, with D possibly matching TRBD1 (6 bases). The CDR3 is made up of 15 amino acids. V lost 9 bases to trimming and J lost 1 base, with 16 bases between them. Germline V gene sequence: CDR1 MRHNA, CDR2 SNTAGT.

V gene TRBV2 combines with J gene TRBJ1-5; possible D gene TRBD1, 5 bases. Germline V CDR1 and CDR2: SNHLY, FYNNEI. This CDR3 has 17 amino acids. V shed 6 bases and J shed 0 bases, with 18 bases lying between them. The CDR3 region is CASRQDGGKGSNQPQHF. The DNA for the CDR3 is TGTGCCAGCAGGCAGGACGGGGGGAAGGGTAGCAATCAGCCCCAGCATTTT.

This sequence joins TRBV28 and TRBJ1-3; weak D call: TRBD1 (5 bases). Per the germline V gene, CDR1 is MDHEN and CDR2 is SYDVKM. Trimming shortened V by 6 bases and J by 1 base, and 10 bases separated the two germline ends. This CDR3 spans 14 amino acids. CDR3 loop: CASRWTTSGNTIYF. The CDR3 coding sequence is TGTGCCAGCAGATGGACAACTTCTGGAAACACCATATATTTT. The whole variable domain, remainder taken from reference TRBV28 and TRBJ1-3, is DVKVTQSSRYLVKRTGEKVFLECVQDMDHENMFWYRQDPGLGLRLIYFSYDVKMKEKGDIPEGYSVSREKKERFSLILESASTNQTSMYLCASRWTTSGNTIYFGEGSWLTVV.

Concerning this clone itself: Other DNA variants within this sample encode the same CDR3. The J gene is TRBJ1-2, the V gene TRBV18; TRBD1 matches at 8 bases. The CDR3 contains 14 residues. V shed 2 bases and J 3 bases; nucleotides not matched to a gene: 2. Germline CDR1 reads KGHSH; CDR2 reads LQKENI. CDR3 coding DNA: TGTGCCAGCTCACCAACGACAGGGGACTATGGCTACACCTTC. The encoded protein is CASSPTTGDYGYTF. Complete variable domain (other parts from reference TRBV18 and TRBJ1-2): NAGVMQNPRHLVRRRGQEARLRCSPMKGHSHVYWYRQLPEEGLKFMVYLQKENIIDESGMPKERFSAEFPKEGPSILRIQQVVRGDSAAYFCASSPTTGDYGYTFGSGTRLTVV.